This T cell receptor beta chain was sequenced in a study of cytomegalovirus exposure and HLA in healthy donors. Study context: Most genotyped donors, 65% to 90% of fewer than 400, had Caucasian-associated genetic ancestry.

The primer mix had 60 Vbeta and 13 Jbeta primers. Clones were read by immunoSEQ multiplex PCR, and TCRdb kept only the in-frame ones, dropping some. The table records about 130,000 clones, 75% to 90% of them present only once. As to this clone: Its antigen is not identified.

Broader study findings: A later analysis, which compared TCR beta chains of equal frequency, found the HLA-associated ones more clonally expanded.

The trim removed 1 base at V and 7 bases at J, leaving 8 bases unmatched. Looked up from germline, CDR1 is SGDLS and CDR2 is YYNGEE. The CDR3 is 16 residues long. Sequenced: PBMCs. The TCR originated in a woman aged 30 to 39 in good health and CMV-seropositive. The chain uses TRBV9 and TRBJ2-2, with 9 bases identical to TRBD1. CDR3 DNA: TGTGCCAGCAGCGTAACGGGACAGGGTATTTTCGGGGAGCTGTTTTTT. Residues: CASSVTGQGIFGELFF. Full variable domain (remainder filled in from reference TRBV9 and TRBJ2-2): DSGVTQTPKHLITATGQRVTLRCSPRSGDLSVYWYQQSLDQGLQFLIQYYNGEERAKGNILERFSAQQFPDLHSELNLSSLELGDSALYFCASSVTGQGIFGELFFGEGSRLTVL.